The 21 T cell receptor beta chains reported below all come from one sample, sequenced in a study of blood T cell repertoires in COVID-19. Sequenced by immunoSEQ multiplex PCR; TCRdb stores in-frame clones only, minus some. The repertoire has some 42,000 clones, 92% of them found once; the top ten carry about a tenth. Sequences were obtained from peripheral blood. The source is a man in his fifties or sixties with active COVID-19.

This chain uses TRBV9 with TRBJ1-1, with D possibly being TRBD1 (5 bases). CDR1 is SGDLS and CDR2 is YYNGEE in the germline V gene. With 1 base removed from V and 2 bases from J, the gap between germline ends came to 9 bases. CDR3 size: 14 residues. The CDR3 coding sequence is TGTGCCAGCAGCGTACAGGGTCCTAACACTGAAGCTTTCTTT. It translates to CASSVQGPNTEAFF. The full variable domain, in which reference TRBV9 and TRBJ1-1 provide the parts outside the CDR3, is DSGVTQTPKHLITATGQRVTLRCSPRSGDLSVYWYQQSLDQGLQFLIQYYNGEERAKGNILERFSAQQFPDLHSELNLSSLELGDSALYFCASSVQGPNTEAFFGQGTRLTVV.

V usage is TRBV24-1 and J usage is TRBJ2-5; 8 bases are a match to TRBD1. CDR1 and CDR2 from the germline V gene are KGHDR and SFDVKD. There are 14 residues in the CDR3. Unmatched junction bases numbered 4, after V lost 1 base and J lost 7 bases. The CDR3 DNA follows: TGTGCCACCAGTGATTTCGACAGGGGCGGGACCCAGTACTTC. Its translation: CATSDFDRGGTQYF.

This clone was detected only a few times. This sequence joins TRBV25-1 and TRBJ1-5; TRBD1 matches 8 bases. Losses at the gene ends were 6 bases for V and 10 bases for J; bases not matched to a gene: 5. This CDR3 has 12 amino acids. Germline values: CDR1 MGHDK, CDR2 SYGVNS. The chain's CDR3 is CASRQGDLPQHF. In nucleotides, the CDR3 is TGTGCCAGCAGACAGGGGGATCTCCCCCAGCATTTT.

The chain links TRBV19 to TRBJ1-6; 7 nucleotides line up with TRBD1. After removal of 10 bases from V and 5 bases from J, the junction contained 11 bases not matched to a gene. The CDR3 loop spans 15 amino acids. CDR1 LNHDA and CDR2 SQIVND come from the germline V gene (reference sequence). As DNA, the CDR3 is TGTGCCACGTTCTACCCCGGGACAGATAATTCACCCCTCCACTTT. Its protein is CATFYPGTDNSPLHF.

This chain uses TRBV6-1 with TRBJ1-5; perhaps TRBD1 as D (5 bases). This CDR3 is built from 18 residues. Looked up from germline, CDR1 is MNHNS and CDR2 is SASEGT. V was clipped by 0 bases and J by 1 base, with 16 bases between them. CDR3 DNA: TGTGCCAGCAGTGAAGCGAGGTTCGTGGCAGGGAGCAATCAGCCCCAGCATTTT. Residues: CASSEARFVAGSNQPQHF.

Turning to this clone: At one boundary the junction diverges from the germline segment, which might be a read error. The chain combines TRBV11-2 with TRBJ2-3; the match to TRBD2 covers 11 bases. CDR1 SGHAT and CDR2 FQNNGV come from the germline V gene. The CDR3 has 12 residues. CDR3 coding DNA: TGTGCCAGCAGCCCCTCTAGCGGGAGGTCAAATTTT. Encoded protein: CASSPSSGRSNF.

The table lists this clone with a few counts. J is TRBJ2-7 and V is TRBV6-2 or TRBV6-3; tentative D call: TRBD2 (6 bases). Germline lookup yields CDR1 MNHEY and CDR2 SVGEGT. The CDR3 consists of 13 residues. V dropped 5 bases and J dropped 3 bases, with 11 bases sitting between them. The CDR3 nucleotides are TGTGCCAGCAGTGGCCCGGGGGTCTACGAGCAGTACTTC. It translates to CASSGPGVYEQYF.

J is TRBJ2-7 and V is TRBV6-5; TRBD1 might be the D (6 bases). This CDR3 is built from 12 residues. V lost 5 bases, J lost 6 bases, and 11 bases lay in between. In germline, CDR1 is MNHEY, CDR2 SVGAGI. In nucleotides, the CDR3 is TGTGCCAGCAGTCTCAGGGGTGGCGAGCAGTACTTC. This translates into CASSLRGGEQYF.

The chain is built from TRBV27 and TRBJ1-5; TRBD1 matches at 7 bases. The germline CDR1 and CDR2 sequences are MNHEY and SMNVEV (reference sequence). V lost 2 bases to trimming and J lost 6 bases; unmatched junction nucleotides: 4. This CDR3 is built from 14 residues. Written as DNA, the CDR3 is TGTGCCAGCAGTTTACTAGGGGGCGGTCAGCCCCAGCATTTT. Encoded protein: CASSLLGGGQPQHF.

The rearrangement joins TRBV11-3 to TRBJ2-1; D possibly corresponds to TRBD2 (6 bases). The germline V gene encodes CDR1 SGHNT and CDR2 YENEEA. The CDR3 contains 16 residues. V was shortened by 3 bases and J by 1 base, with 13 bases between the two germline ends. CDR3 sequence: CASSFLLARSYNEQFF. As DNA, the CDR3 is TGTGCCAGCAGCTTCCTGCTAGCGAGATCCTACAATGAGCAGTTCTTC.

Only a few counts were recorded for this clone. The rearrangement links TRBV4-1 to TRBJ1-4; 7 positions match TRBD1. Germline V gives CDR1 MGHRA, CDR2 YSYEKL. The CDR3 contains 14 residues. Unmatched junction bases numbered 3, after V lost 0 bases and J lost 8 bases. The CDR3 DNA sequence: TGCGCCAGCAGCCAAGATAGGGGGCGGGAAAAACTGTTTTTT. Translated: CASSQDRGREKLFF.

The V and J genes are TRBV7-9 and TRBJ1-1; 9 nucleotides agree with TRBD1. The length of the CDR3 is 18 residues. The junction had 12 bases not matched to a gene; V was cut back by 4 bases and J by 0 bases. CDR1 and CDR2 (germline): SEHNR, FQNEAQ (reference sequence). CDR3 coding DNA: TGTGCCAGCAGCTCTCCGGGACAGGGATTTGGGATGAACACTGAAGCTTTCTTT. Its translation: CASSSPGQGFGMNTEAFF.

The rearrangement joins TRBV24-1 to TRBJ1-1; 8 nucleotides align to TRBD1. The J segment lost 3 bases and the V segment lost 3 bases, leaving 8 bases of the junction unmatched. The CDR3 loop spans 16 amino acids. The germline V gene has CDR1 KGHDR and CDR2 SFDVKD. Here the CDR3 DNA reads TGTGCCACCAGTGATCCTTGGACAGGGTTGGACACTGAAGCTTTCTTT. Its translation is CATSDPWTGLDTEAFF.

The rearrangement joins TRBV24-1 to TRBJ2-1; 12 positions agree with TRBD2. Trimming took 4 bases from V and 9 from J; bases not matched to a gene: 9. The CDR3 sequence is 16 residues long. CDR1 and CDR2 from the germline V gene are KGHDR and SFDVKD. CDR3 sequence (DNA): TGTGCCACCAGTGACTCGACTAGCGGGAGAGCCGGTGAGCAGTTCTTC. Protein: CATSDSTSGRAGEQFF.

This chain connects TRBV9 to TRBJ2-5; 11 bases match TRBD1. Germline V gene data show CDR1 as SGDLS and CDR2 as YYNGEE. With 3 bases clipped from V and 5 bases from J, the junction kept 6 bases outside the gene matches. The CDR3 is 15 amino acids. In DNA, the CDR3 is TGTGCCAGCAGCGAAAGGACAGGGGGCTCGGAGACCCAGTACTTC. It is translated as CASSERTGGSETQYF.

V is TRBV9 and J is TRBJ2-3, with TRBD1 as a possible D gene (5 bases). CDR1 and CDR2 (germline): SGDLS, YYNGEE. The CDR3 extends over 14 amino acids. V was cut by 5 bases and J by 1 base, with 11 bases left in between. CDR3 in DNA: TGTGCCAGCAGTCCGACAGCAGGCACAGATACGCAGTATTTT. This codes for CASSPTAGTDTQYF.

CDR3 nucleotide sequence: TGCGCCAGCAGCGTGACTAGCGGGAGGATAAACTACGAGCAGTACTTC. Translation: CASSVTSGRINYEQYF. The chain links TRBV5-1 to TRBJ2-7, with 13 bases aligning to TRBD2. CDR3 length equals 16 residues. CDR1 and CDR2 (germline): SGHRS, YFSETQ. Losses at the gene ends were 4 bases for V and 3 bases for J; bases not matched to a gene: 7. Full variable domain (rest looked up from reference TRBV5-1 and TRBJ2-7): KAGVTQTPRYLIKTRGQQVTLSCSPISGHRSVSWYQQTPGQGLQFLFEYFSETQRNKGNFPGRFSGRQFSNSRSEMNVSTLELGDSALYLCASSVTSGRINYEQYFGPGTRLTVT.

This chain connects TRBV5-1 to TRBJ2-3, with a weak D call TRBD2 (6 bases). CDR3 length: 15 amino acids. Trimming stripped 3 bases from V and 13 bases from J, with 24 bases between. Germline CDR1 SGHRS, CDR2 YFSETQ. The CDR3 DNA follows: TGCGCCAGCAGCTCGAAGGGTAGCGGACGTGAAGGGGAGTATTTT. Its translation is CASSSKGSGREGEYF.

The chain recombines TRBV3-1 (or the pseudogene TRBV3-2) with TRBJ2-5; 14 positions match TRBD2. This CDR3 has 15 residues. V shed 11 bases and J 7 bases; nucleotides not matched to a gene: 12. CDR1 and CDR2 from the germline V gene are LGHDT and YNNKEL (reference sequence). The CDR3 region is CACTGTSGSFVTQYF. CDR3 coding DNA: TGTGCCTGCACCGGGACTAGCGGGAGTTTTGTGACCCAGTACTTC.

In its sample, this clone was seen once. The gene calls are TRBV5-1 and TRBJ2-5, with 7 nucleotides matching TRBD1. Trimming at V came to 4 bases and at J to 3 bases, leaving 6 bases not matched to a gene. Germline values: CDR1 SGHRS, CDR2 YFSETQ. This CDR3 contains 14 residues. CDR3 in amino acids: CASSVGTAKETQYF. CDR3 in DNA: TGCGCCAGCAGCGTCGGGACAGCCAAAGAGACCCAGTACTTC.

The J gene is TRBJ1-5, the V gene TRBV10-1; 10 bases are shared with TRBD1. After removal of 9 bases from V and 2 bases from J, the junction contained 13 bases not matched to a gene. The CDR3 extends over 17 amino acids. The germline V gene has CDR1 WNHNN and CDR2 SYGVQD (reference sequence). CDR3 bases: TGCGCCAGTACTCGGGGACAGGGGTTGGTTGGCAATCAGCCCCAGCATTTT. Translation: CASTRGQGLVGNQPQHF.